This TCR beta chain was observed in a study of identical twins. Study results and caveats: For cord blood, abundant beta clonotypes had fewer insertions, unlike memory repertoires, which showed none.

TCRdb fed the 5' RACE reads into MiXCR, producing one record per CDR3 protein. The table includes approximately 890,000 distinct CDR3 sequences, 12% detected once. The CDR3 spans 16 residues. The V gene's germline CDR1 is MGHRA and CDR2 YSYEKL. V was shortened by 6 bases and J by 0 bases, with 18 bases between the two germline ends. As regards this clonotype: Its specificity is not known.

The data also belong to a second study, concerning yellow fever vaccine responses in identical twins.

This chain uses TRBV4-1 with TRBJ2-7, with D possibly TRBD2 on 7 matching bases. This receptor was obtained from a woman aged 18-29 years in good health. Sequencing was done on a sample of PBMCs. CDR3 sequence: CASSQVRGATSYEQYF. The CDR3 DNA reads TGCGCCAGCAGTCAGGTTCGGGGGGCCACCTCCTACGAGCAGTACTTC.